Presented here are 18 T cell receptor beta chains from one specimen sequenced in a study of OX40 agonist ivuxolimab in advanced cancers. Measured with immunoSEQ multiplex PCR; TCRdb has only the in-frame clones, and not every one. This sample has 65,000 to 80,000 clones, with about 84% found just once. Sequencing used CD4+ or CD8+ T cells sorted from blood, obtained in a trial of the OX40 agonist ivuxolimab. The source of these receptors is an adult with an advanced solid tumor such as melanoma, head and neck, liver or kidney cancer.

The rearrangement uses TRBV30 and TRBJ1-2; D unclear. The germline V gene has CDR1 GTSNPN and CDR2 SVGIG (reference sequence). V lost 0 bases to trimming and J lost 4 bases, with 12 bases between them. The CDR3 spans 14 residues. DNA for the CDR3: TGTGCCTGGAGTGTCGGCCTGGGCGGCTATGGCTACACCTTC. Translating it yields CAWSVGLGGYGYTF.

This clone was seen once. The V gene is TRBV18, the J gene TRBJ2-7; D may be TRBD1 or TRBD2 (5 bases each). Germline V lookup: CDR1 KGHSH, CDR2 LQKENI. Deletions cut 3 bases from V and 3 bases from J, with 12 bases between. The CDR3 runs 14 residues. The CDR3 loop reads CASSPEGPRYEQYF. The CDR3 bases are TGTGCCAGCTCACCCGAGGGACCCCGCTACGAGCAGTACTTC.

This clone was counted between two and nine times. The chain couples TRBV30 to TRBJ2-1; D is unresolved. This CDR3 contains 12 residues. Germline V CDR1 and CDR2: GTSNPN, SVGIG (reference sequence). Trimming cost V 0 bases and J 8 bases, with 8 bases left between them. CDR3: CAWSVTRDEQFF. CDR3 in DNA: TGTGCCTGGAGTGTAACACGCGATGAGCAGTTCTTC.

This clone showed up just a few times. The CDR3 reads CASSPQPGDTQYF. For the CDR3, the DNA is TGTGCCAGCAGCCCCCAGCCCGGAGATACGCAGTATTTT. The genes are TRBV7-2 and TRBJ2-3; D gene ambiguous. This CDR3 has 13 residues. Germline CDR1 and CDR2: SGHTA and FQGNSA. V was shortened by 5 bases and J by 5 bases, with 11 bases between the two germline ends.

The V gene is TRBV5-1, the J gene TRBJ1-6; D might be TRBD1 (5 bases). V lost 0 bases to trimming and J lost 9 bases, with 13 bases between them. CDR1 is SGHRS and CDR2 is YFSETQ in the germline V gene. This CDR3 region has 15 residues. The CDR3 reads CASSLDRQGGSPLHF. The DNA of the CDR3 is TGCGCCAGCAGCTTGGACAGGCAGGGTGGTTCACCCCTCCACTTT.

This clone was detected only once. The chain employs TRBV28 and TRBJ2-7; D is unclear. CDR3 length: 13 amino acids. Germline CDR1 and CDR2: MDHEN and SYDVKM. V was cut by 5 bases and J by 6 bases, with 14 bases left in between. The CDR3 sequence is CASSPGPGGEQYF. In nucleotides, the CDR3 is TGTGCCAGCAGTCCCGGGCCCGGCGGCGAGCAGTACTTC.

The chain is built from TRBV4-2 and TRBJ2-7; 9 nucleotides match TRBD2. The CDR3 loop spans 15 amino acids. Germline CDR1 LGHNA, CDR2 YNFKEQ. Trimming cost V 0 bases and J 2 bases; bases outside gene matches: 2. The CDR3, as DNA: TGTGCCAGCAGCCAAGAGGAGCGGGGGGCCTACGAGCAGTACTTC. Amino acids: CASSQEERGAYEQYF.

The chain joins TRBV19 to TRBJ1-1; TRBD1 might be the D (5 bases). The CDR3 sequence is 14 residues long. Per germline, CDR1 LNHDA and CDR2 SQIVND (reference sequence). The V gene lost 8 bases and the J gene lost 3 bases, with 16 bases spanning the gap. The CDR3 reads CASRTQRDDTEAFF. The CDR3 DNA reads TGTGCCAGTCGGACACAACGAGACGACACTGAAGCTTTCTTT. The complete variable domain, with remaining parts taken from reference TRBV19 and TRBJ1-1, reads DGGITQSPKYLFRKEGQNVTLSCEQNLNHDAMYWYRQDPGQGLRLIYYSQIVNDFQKGDIAEGYSVSREKKESFPLTVTSAQKNPTAFYLCASRTQRDDTEAFFGQGTRLTVV.

The chain has TRBV6-1 and TRBJ1-1; D is possibly TRBD1 (5 bases). The CDR3 sequence is 13 residues long. V gave up 3 bases and J gave up 4 bases, with 9 bases separating them. Looked up from germline, CDR1 is MNHNS and CDR2 is SASEGT. CDR3 residues: CASSEGGGTEAFF. CDR3 nucleotide sequence: TGTGCCAGCAGTGAGGGGGGGGGCACTGAAGCTTTCTTT.

The chain uses TRBV4-2 and TRBJ2-7; 7 bases match TRBD2. CDR1 is LGHNA and CDR2 is YNFKEQ in the germline V gene. V shed 3 bases and J 6 bases; nucleotides not matched to a gene: 5. The CDR3 extends over 13 amino acids. The CDR3 region is CASSHPGGTEQYF. CDR3 nucleotide sequence: TGTGCCAGCAGCCACCCCGGGGGGACCGAGCAGTACTTC.

CDR3: CASSAELGDTQYF. DNA of the CDR3: TGTGCCAGCAGTGCGGAGTTAGGAGATACGCAGTATTTT. The chain links TRBV6-4 to TRBJ2-3, with D unclear. CDR1 is MRHNA and CDR2 is SNTAGT in the germline V gene. This CDR3 has 13 residues. Trimming took off 4 bases at V and 5 bases at J, with 10 bases between the two ends.

This chain links TRBV7-9 with TRBJ2-7; D ambiguous. Per germline, CDR1 SEHNR and CDR2 FQNEAQ (reference sequence). This CDR3 has 12 amino acids. V lost 1 base, J lost 5 bases, and 6 bases lay in between. CDR3 nucleotides: TGTGCCAGCAGCTTAGACGCCGACGAGCAGTACTTC. Translation: CASSLDADEQYF.

This rearrangement joins TRBV6-5 to TRBJ2-7; 9 bases agree with TRBD2. CDR3 length: 14 amino acids. With 6 bases clipped from V and 2 bases from J, the junction kept 5 bases outside the gene matches. From germline, CDR1 is MNHEY and CDR2 SVGAGI. The CDR3 region has the DNA TGTGCCAGCAGGCCGGCGGGAGGGGCCTACGAGCAGTACGTC. This sequence encodes CASRPAGGAYEQYV.

The chain combines TRBV7-2 with TRBJ2-5, with 11 bases fitting TRBD1. Germline V gives CDR1 SGHTA, CDR2 FQGNSA. CDR3 size: 15 residues. Trimming cost V 5 bases and J 5 bases; bases outside gene matches: 7. CDR3 in amino acids: CASSADRGRLETQYF. The CDR3 DNA is TGTGCCAGCAGCGCGGACAGGGGGCGTCTGGAGACCCAGTACTTC. Complete variable domain (other parts from reference TRBV7-2 and TRBJ2-5): GAGVSQSPSNKVTEKGKDVELRCDPISGHTALYWYRQSLGQGLEFLIYFQGNSAPDKSGLPSDRFSAERTGGSVSTLTIQRTQQEDSAVYLCASSADRGRLETQYFGPGTRLLVL.

J is TRBJ2-1 and V is TRBV10-1; 8 nucleotides match TRBD2. The J segment lost 5 bases and the V segment lost 3 bases, leaving 6 bases of the junction unmatched. Germline V gives CDR1 WNHNN, CDR2 SYGVQD (reference sequence). This CDR3 region has 15 residues. The CDR3 sequence: CASSEASGFHNEQFF. The CDR3 nucleotides are TGCGCCAGCAGTGAAGCTAGCGGGTTCCACAATGAGCAGTTCTTC.

This rearrangement joins TRBV19 to TRBJ2-1, with D perhaps matching TRBD1 (6 bases). This CDR3 is built from 13 residues. V lost 8 bases and J 4 bases, leaving 12 bases between the germline ends. In germline, CDR1 is LNHDA, CDR2 SQIVND (reference sequence). The CDR3 bases are TGTGCCAGTTCGGACGGACAGTACAATGAGCAGTTCTTC. Encoded protein: CASSDGQYNEQFF.

This chain uses TRBV27 with TRBJ2-5, with 9 bases that match TRBD1. The ends lost 6 bases at V and 5 bases at J; junction bases unmatched: 4. CDR3 size: 13 residues. Per the germline V gene, CDR1 is MNHEY and CDR2 is SMNVEV (reference sequence). This chain's CDR3 is CASRQGAWETQYF. The DNA for the CDR3 is TGTGCCAGCAGACAGGGGGCATGGGAGACCCAGTACTTC.

In nucleotides, the CDR3 is TGTGCCAGCTCACCACGGTCAGGGGGAGACTACAATGAGCAGTTCTTC. Translation gives CASSPRSGGDYNEQFF. The chain combines TRBV18 with TRBJ2-1; 7 nucleotides match TRBD1. With 1 base clipped from V and 3 bases from J, the junction kept 6 bases outside the gene matches. Per the germline V gene, CDR1 is KGHSH and CDR2 is LQKENI. The CDR3 extends over 16 amino acids.